This T cell receptor (beta chain) was captured in a study of blood T cell repertoires in COVID-19. How the authors handled the data: Nucleated cell number was recorded as an estimate derived from reference gene primer amplification. Assay used: immunoSEQ multiplex PCR; TCRdb lists only in-frame clones, some missing. V and J calls and clone size are copied from that table; D and trimming were computed from the DNA. The data contain 120,000 to 150,000 clones, roughly 90% of them singletons. In the 2 weeks before study entry, exposed participants met a COVID-19 case, which was PCR-confirmed or clinician-diagnosed. CDR3 length equals 14 residues. V lost 1 base to trimming and J lost 2 bases, with 7 bases between them. Germline V gene data show CDR1 as LNHDA and CDR2 as SQIVND (reference sequence).

Sequencing was performed on PBMCs or T cells enriched from blood (not recorded which). The V gene is TRBV19, the J gene TRBJ2-3, with a possible D match to TRBD2 (6 bases). The TCR comes from a middle-aged woman who had been exposed to COVID-19. The CDR3 coding sequence is TGTGCCAGTAGTATAGCGGGAGCCACAGATACGCAGTATTTT. Its protein product is CASSIAGATDTQYF.